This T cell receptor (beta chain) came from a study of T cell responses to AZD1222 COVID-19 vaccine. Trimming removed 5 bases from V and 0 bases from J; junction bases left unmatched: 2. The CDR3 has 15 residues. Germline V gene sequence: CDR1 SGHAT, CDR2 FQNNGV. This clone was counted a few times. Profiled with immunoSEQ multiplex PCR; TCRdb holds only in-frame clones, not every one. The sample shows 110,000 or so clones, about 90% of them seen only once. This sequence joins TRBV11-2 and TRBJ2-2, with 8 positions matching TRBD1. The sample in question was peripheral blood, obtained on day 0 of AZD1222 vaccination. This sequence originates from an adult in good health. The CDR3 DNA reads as TGTGCCAGCAGCAACAGGGGGACGAACACCGGGGAGCTGTTTTTT. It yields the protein CASSNRGTNTGELFF. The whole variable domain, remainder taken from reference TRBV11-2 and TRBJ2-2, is EAGVAQSPRYKIIEKRQSVAFWCNPISGHATLYWYQQILGQGPKLLIQFQNNGVVDDSQLPKDRFSAERLKGVDSTLKIQPAKLEDSAVYLCASSNRGTNTGELFFGEGSRLTVL.